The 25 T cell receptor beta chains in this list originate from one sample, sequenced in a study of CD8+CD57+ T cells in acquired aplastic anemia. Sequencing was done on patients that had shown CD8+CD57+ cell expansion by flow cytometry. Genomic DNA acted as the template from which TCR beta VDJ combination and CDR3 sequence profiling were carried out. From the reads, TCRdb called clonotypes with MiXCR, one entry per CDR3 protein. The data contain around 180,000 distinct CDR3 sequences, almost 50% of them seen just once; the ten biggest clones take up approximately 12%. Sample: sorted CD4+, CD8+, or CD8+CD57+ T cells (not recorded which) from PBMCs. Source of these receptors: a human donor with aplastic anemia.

The CDR3 loop reads CSVQRQVGEQFF. CDR3 nucleotides: TGCAGCGTTCAGCGTCAGGTTGGTGAGCAGTTCTTC. The V and J genes are TRBV29-1 and TRBJ2-1; the D is unclear. The germline V and J ends were trimmed by 5 bases and 9 bases, with 14 bases remaining between them. The CDR3 length is 12 residues. Per germline, CDR1 SQVTM and CDR2 ANQGSEA.

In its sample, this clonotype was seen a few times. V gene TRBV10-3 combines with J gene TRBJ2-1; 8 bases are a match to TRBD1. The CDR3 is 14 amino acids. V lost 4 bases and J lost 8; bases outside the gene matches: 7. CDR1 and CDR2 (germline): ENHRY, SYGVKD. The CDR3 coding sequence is TGTGCCATCAGTGCTGGGACAGGACGCGATGAGCAGTTCTTC. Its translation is CAISAGTGRDEQFF.

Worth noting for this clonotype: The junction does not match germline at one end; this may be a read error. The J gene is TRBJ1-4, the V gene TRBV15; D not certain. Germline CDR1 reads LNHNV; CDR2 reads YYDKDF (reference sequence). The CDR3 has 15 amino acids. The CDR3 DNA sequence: TGTGCCACCAGCAGAACAGCCGCAACTAATGAAAAACTGTTATTT. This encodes CATSRTAATNEKLLF.

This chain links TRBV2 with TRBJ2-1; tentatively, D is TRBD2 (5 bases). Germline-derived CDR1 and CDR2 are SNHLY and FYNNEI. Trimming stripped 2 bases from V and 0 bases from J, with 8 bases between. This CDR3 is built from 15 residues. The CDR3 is CASSERTPSYNEQFF. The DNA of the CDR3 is TGTGCCAGCAGTGAAAGGACTCCCTCCTACAATGAGCAGTTCTTC.

The CDR3 spells CASSLGGKSYGYTF. The CDR3 DNA reads as TGTGCCAGCAGCTTAGGGGGCAAATCCTATGGCTACACCTTC. V and J are TRBV7-8 and TRBJ1-2; D possibly corresponds to TRBD1 (5 bases). V was shortened by 1 base and J by 4 bases, with 10 bases between the two germline ends. Germline CDR1 is SGHVS and CDR2 is FQNEAQ. The CDR3 sequence is 14 residues long.

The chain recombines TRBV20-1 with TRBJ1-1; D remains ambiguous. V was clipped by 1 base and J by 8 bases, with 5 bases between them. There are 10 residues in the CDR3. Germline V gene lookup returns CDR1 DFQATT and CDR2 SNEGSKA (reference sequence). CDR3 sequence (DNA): TGCAGTGCTAGAGGAGGGGAAGCTTTCTTT. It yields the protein CSARGGEAFF.

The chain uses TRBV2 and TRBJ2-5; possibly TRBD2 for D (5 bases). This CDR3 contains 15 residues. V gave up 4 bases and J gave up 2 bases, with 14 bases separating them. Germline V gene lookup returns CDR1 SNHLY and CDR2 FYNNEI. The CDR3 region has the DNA TGTGCCAGCAGTGCTGGGAGTAGCATGCAAGAGACCCAGTACTTC. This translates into CASSAGSSMQETQYF.

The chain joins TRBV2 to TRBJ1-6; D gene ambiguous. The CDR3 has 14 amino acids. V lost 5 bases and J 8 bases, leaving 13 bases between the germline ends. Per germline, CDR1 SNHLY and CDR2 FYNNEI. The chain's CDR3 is CASSPERDHSPLHF. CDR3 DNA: TGTGCCAGCAGTCCGGAGAGGGATCATTCACCCCTCCACTTT.

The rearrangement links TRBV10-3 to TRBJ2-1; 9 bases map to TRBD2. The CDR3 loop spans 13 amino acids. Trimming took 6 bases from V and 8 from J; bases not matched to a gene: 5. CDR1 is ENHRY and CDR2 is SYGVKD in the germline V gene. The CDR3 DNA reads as TGTGCCATCAGGACTAGCGGCCTCGATGAGCAGTTCTTC. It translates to CAIRTSGLDEQFF.

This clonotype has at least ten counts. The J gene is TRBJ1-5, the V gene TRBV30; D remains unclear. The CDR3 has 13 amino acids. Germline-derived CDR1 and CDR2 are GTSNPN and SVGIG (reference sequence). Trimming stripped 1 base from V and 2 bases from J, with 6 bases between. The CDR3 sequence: CAWSGQGNQPQHF. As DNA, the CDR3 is TGTGCCTGGAGTGGGCAGGGCAATCAGCCCCAGCATTTT.

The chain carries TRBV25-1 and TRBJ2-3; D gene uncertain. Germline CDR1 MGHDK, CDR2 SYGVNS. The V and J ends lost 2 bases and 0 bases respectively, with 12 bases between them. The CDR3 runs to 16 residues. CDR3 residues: CASSEDLWGSTDTQYF. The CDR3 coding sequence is TGTGCCAGCAGTGAAGATCTTTGGGGAAGCACAGATACGCAGTATTTT.

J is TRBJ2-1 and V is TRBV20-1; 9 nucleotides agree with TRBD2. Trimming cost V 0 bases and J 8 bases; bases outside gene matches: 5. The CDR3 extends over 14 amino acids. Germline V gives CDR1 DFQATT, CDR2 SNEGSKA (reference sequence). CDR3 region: CSARDRVAGDEQFF. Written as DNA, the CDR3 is TGCAGTGCTAGAGATCGGGTAGCGGGAGATGAGCAGTTCTTC.

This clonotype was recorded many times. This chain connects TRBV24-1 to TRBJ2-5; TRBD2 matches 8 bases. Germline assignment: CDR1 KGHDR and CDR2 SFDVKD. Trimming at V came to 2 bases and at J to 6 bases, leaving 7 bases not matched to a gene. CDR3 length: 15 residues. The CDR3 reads CATSDSGTRGKTQYF. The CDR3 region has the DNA TGTGCCACCAGTGATTCCGGGACTAGGGGGAAGACCCAGTACTTC.

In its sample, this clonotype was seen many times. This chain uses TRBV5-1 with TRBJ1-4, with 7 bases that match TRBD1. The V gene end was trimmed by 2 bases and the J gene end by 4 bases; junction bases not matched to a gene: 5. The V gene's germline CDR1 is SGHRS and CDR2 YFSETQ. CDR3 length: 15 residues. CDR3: CASSLTTGNNEKLFF. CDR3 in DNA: TGCGCCAGCAGCTTAACGACAGGGAATAATGAAAAACTGTTTTTT. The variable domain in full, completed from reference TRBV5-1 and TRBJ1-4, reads KAGVTQTPRYLIKTRGQQVTLSCSPISGHRSVSWYQQTPGQGLQFLFEYFSETQRNKGNFPGRFSGRQFSNSRSEMNVSTLELGDSALYLCASSLTTGNNEKLFFGSGTQLSVL.

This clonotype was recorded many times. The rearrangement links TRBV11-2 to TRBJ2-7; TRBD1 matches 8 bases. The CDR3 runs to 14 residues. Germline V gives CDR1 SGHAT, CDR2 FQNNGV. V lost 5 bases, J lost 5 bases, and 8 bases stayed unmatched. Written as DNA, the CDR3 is TGTGCCAGCAGCGCCAGACAGGGGCGGGACGAGCAGTACTTC. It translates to CASSARQGRDEQYF.

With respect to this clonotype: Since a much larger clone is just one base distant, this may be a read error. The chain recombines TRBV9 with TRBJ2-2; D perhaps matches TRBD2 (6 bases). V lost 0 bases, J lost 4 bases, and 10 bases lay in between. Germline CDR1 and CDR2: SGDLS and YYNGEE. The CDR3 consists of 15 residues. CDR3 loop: CASSVGPGSTGELFF. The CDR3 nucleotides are TGTGCCAGCAGCGTAGGGCCCGGGAGCACCGGGGAGCTGTTTTTT.

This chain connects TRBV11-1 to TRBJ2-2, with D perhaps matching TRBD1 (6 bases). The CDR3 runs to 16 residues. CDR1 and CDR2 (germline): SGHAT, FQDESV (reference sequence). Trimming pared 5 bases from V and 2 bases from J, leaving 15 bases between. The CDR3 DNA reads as TGTGCCAGCAGCCCAACCGGGACAACCAACACCGGGGAGCTGTTTTTT. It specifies CASSPTGTTNTGELFF.

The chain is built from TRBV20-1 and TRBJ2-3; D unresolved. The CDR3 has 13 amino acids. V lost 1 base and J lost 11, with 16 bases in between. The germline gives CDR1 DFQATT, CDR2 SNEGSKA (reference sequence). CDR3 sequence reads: CSARGPVAGGQYF. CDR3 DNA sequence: TGCAGTGCTAGAGGTCCGGTAGCCGGCGGGCAGTATTTT.

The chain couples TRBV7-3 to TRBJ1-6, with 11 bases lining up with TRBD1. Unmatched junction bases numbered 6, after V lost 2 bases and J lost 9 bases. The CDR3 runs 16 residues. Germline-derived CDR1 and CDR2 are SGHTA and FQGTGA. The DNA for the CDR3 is TGTGCCAGCAGCTTAGTTTCCGGGACAGGGGGTTCACCCCTCCACTTT. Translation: CASSLVSGTGGSPLHF.

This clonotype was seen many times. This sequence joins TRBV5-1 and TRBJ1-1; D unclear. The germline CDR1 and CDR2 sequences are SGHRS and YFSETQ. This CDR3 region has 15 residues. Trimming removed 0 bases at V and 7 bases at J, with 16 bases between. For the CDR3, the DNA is TGCGCCAGCAGCTTGGAGACACCCGGGGTAGGTGAAGCTTTCTTT. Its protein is CASSLETPGVGEAFF.

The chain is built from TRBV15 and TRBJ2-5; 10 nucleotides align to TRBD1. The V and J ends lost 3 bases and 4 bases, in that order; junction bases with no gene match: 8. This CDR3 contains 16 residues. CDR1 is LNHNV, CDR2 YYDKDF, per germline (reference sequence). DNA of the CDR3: TGTGCCACCAGCAGCCGGGACAGGGGCCTCGGAGAGACCCAGTACTTC. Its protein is CATSSRDRGLGETQYF.

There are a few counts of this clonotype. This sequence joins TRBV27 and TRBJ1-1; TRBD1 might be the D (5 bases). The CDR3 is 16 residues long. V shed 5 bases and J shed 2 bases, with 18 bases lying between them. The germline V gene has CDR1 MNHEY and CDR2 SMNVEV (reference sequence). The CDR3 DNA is TGTGCCAGCAGTCTAGCAACCCTAGACAGCAACACTGAAGCTTTCTTT. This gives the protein CASSLATLDSNTEAFF.

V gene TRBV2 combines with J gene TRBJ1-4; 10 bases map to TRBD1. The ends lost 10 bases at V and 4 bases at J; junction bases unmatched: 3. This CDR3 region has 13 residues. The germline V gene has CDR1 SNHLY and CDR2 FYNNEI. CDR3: CATGTGVNEKLFF. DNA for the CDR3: TGTGCCACCGGGACAGGGGTTAATGAAAAACTGTTTTTT.

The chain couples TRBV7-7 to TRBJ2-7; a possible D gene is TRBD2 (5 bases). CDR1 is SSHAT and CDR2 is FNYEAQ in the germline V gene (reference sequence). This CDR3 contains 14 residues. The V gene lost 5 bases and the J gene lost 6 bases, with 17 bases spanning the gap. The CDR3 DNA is TGTGCCAGCAGCCAGCGCGAGGGTTTTAGCGAGCAGTACTTC. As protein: CASSQREGFSEQYF.

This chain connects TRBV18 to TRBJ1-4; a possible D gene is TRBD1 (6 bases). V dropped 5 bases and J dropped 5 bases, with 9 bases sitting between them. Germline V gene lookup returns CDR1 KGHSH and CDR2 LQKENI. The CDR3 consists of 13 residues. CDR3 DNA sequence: TGTGCCAGCTCAAGGGACATAAATGAAAAACTGTTTTTT. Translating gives CASSRDINEKLFF.